The clone carrying this TCR beta chain appeared a few times. No antigen is known for it. The sample belongs to a study of CD8 T cells in ankylosing spondylitis. The study, taken as a whole, reports: Apparently characteristic of ankylosing spondylitis blood was a TCR beta motif (under ten highly homologous variants). Prior work had noted some motif variants in reactive arthritis blood and synovial fluid.

In germline, CDR1 is SGDLS, CDR2 YYNGEE. The J segment lost 5 bases and the V segment lost 4 bases, leaving 8 bases of the junction unmatched. This CDR3 region has 17 residues. Quantitative 5'-RACE with molecular barcodes generated TCR beta libraries. TCRdb called the 5' RACE reads again in MiXCR, with one record for every CDR3 protein. This sample has 6,000 to 8,500 distinct CDR3 sequences; roughly 8% occur once, and the top ten carry more than 20%. Specimen: blood, either unsorted or a sorted T cell fraction (not recorded which). The chain carries TRBV9 and TRBJ2-1; TRBD2 matches 14 bases. This clonotype was sampled from a male donor with ankylosing spondylitis or in good health (not recorded which). In DNA, the CDR3 is TGTGCCAGCAGCCCCGGACTAGCGGGGGGCATGGACAATGAGCAGTTCTTC. The encoded protein is CASSPGLAGGMDNEQFF.